This T cell receptor (beta chain) stems from a study of CD4 T cells in relation to SARS-CoV-2 and coronaviruses. In the study overall: PBMCs were cultured with antigen for less than twelve days before TCR beta sequencing. The negative reference was HIV-1 Nef peptide pool or peptide-free culture. Study conclusions and caveats: Each donor contributed either pre-pandemic or post-infection samples, not both.

Unexposed donor CD4+ T cells date from 2011-2018, before the COVID-19 pandemic. CD4+ T cells were isolated from the cells after 10 days of culture. As cell numbers allowed, unexposed-donor CD4+ T cells faced SARS-CoV-2 S/N and four cold-coronavirus spikes. Notes on this clone: Its matching antigen is unknown.

Germline V gene lookup returns CDR1 LNHDA and CDR2 SQIVND (reference sequence). This CDR3 spans 16 amino acids. With V trimmed by 6 bases and J by 8 bases, 9 bases remained unmatched. Clones were sequenced by immunoSEQ multiplex PCR, and TCRdb holds only the in-frame ones, with some missing. The sample yields about 23,000 clones, about 80% seen once. This sequence was found in a human donor in good health. The chain combines TRBV19 with TRBJ2-1, with TRBD2 identical over 14 bases. Material: CD4+ T cells from PBMCs, cultured in vitro. CDR3 region: CASRNMGLAGAYEQFF. CDR3 in DNA: TGTGCCAGTAGGAACATGGGACTAGCGGGAGCGTATGAGCAGTTCTTC.